This TCR beta chain was sequenced in a study of shared clonotypes between healthy human individuals. The study's findings and limits: Memory subsets generally showed lower estimated richness than naive subsets. Tissues were not sampled, only blood, and their repertoires likely differ. A handful of donors showed sharing of around 5% of naive CD4 clonotypes.

This clone appeared a single time. Its antigen remains unknown. The same CDR3 can be traced to other DNA sequences in this sample. CDR3 length: 13 amino acids. Trimming removed 3 bases at V and 2 bases at J, with 8 bases between. CDR1 is MNHNS and CDR2 is SASEGT in the germline V gene. Produced via immunoSEQ multiplex PCR; TCRdb's table is partial and in-frame only. Of hundreds of thousands of clones listed, 90% to 96% are singletons. This sequence joins TRBV6-1 and TRBJ2-7; D may be TRBD2 (6 bases). The source of this sequence is a woman in her 30s in good health. Specimen: naive CD4+ T cells sorted from blood. The sample's subset: CD45RA+ positively selected. This chain's CDR3 is CASSERGPYEQYF. DNA of the CDR3: TGTGCCAGCAGTGAGCGGGGACCCTACGAGCAGTACTTC.